The 32 T cell receptor beta chains below were found in one sample sequenced in a study of molecular identifiers for immune sequencing clone quantification. A single record per CDR3 protein comes from TCRdb applying MiXCR to the PCR reads. The sample records 460,000 or so distinct CDR3 sequences, 20% to 25% being singletons. The sequencing sample was made of naive CD8+ T cells from blood, with Jurkat cell RNA spiked in. Subset reported: FACS-sorted CD8+CD4-CCR7+CD45RA+ naive T cells. These receptors were taken from a human donor in good health. Some libraries in this study had Jurkat cell RNA spiked in.

The chain links TRBV6-5 to TRBJ1-5, with D possibly being TRBD1 (6 bases). The CDR3 contains 14 residues. The V end lost 5 bases, the J end lost 8 bases, and 16 bases lay between the germline ends. Germline V gives CDR1 MNHEY, CDR2 SVGAGI. CDR3: CASSHAGGVEPQHF. As DNA, the CDR3 is TGTGCCAGCAGTCACGCGGGGGGCGTAGAGCCCCAGCATTTT.

Comments on this clonotype: An end of the junction does not agree with germline; a read error may underlie this. V gene TRBV28 combines with J gene TRBJ1-3; D ambiguous. In germline, CDR1 is MDHEN, CDR2 SYDVKM. This CDR3 has 14 residues. Written as DNA, the CDR3 is TGTGCCAGCAGTTTCGGGAGCTCTGGAAACACCGTATATTTT. The encoded protein is CASSFGSSGNTVYF.

Only a few counts were recorded for this clonotype. The V gene is TRBV13, the J gene TRBJ2-7; 9 bases match TRBD2. The V gene end was trimmed by 2 bases and the J gene end by 6 bases; junction bases not matched to a gene: 5. CDR3 size: 14 residues. Germline CDR1 is PRHDT and CDR2 is FYEKMQ (reference sequence). CDR3 coding DNA: TGTGCCAGCAGCTTAAGCGGGGGGTCTTTCGAGCAGTACTTC. Encoded protein: CASSLSGGSFEQYF.

On this clonotype: Without the conserved terminal phenylalanine or tryptophan, this CDR3 likely stems from a read error. V usage is TRBV3-1 and J usage is TRBJ2-7, with TRBD1 matching over 8 bases. The CDR3 extends over 13 amino acids. Germline-derived CDR1 and CDR2 are LGHDT and YNNKEL (reference sequence). V lost 1 base and J lost 5; bases outside the gene matches: 1. The CDR3 sequence: CASSQGTGHEQYL. The CDR3, as DNA: TGTGCCAGCAGCCAAGGGACAGGGCACGAGCAGTACCTC.

This clonotype showed up many times. The V and J genes are TRBV5-1 and TRBJ2-7; TRBD1 agrees at 8 bases. V dropped 3 bases and J dropped 3; count of bases not matched to a gene: 2. This CDR3 has 13 amino acids. The V gene's germline CDR1 is SGHRS and CDR2 YFSETQ. CDR3 sequence reads: CASSWDRYYEQYF. The DNA for the CDR3 is TGCGCCAGCAGCTGGGACAGGTACTACGAGCAGTACTTC.

The table lists this clonotype with many counts. DNA of the CDR3: TGTGCCAGCAGCTCCGAAGCCCGGGACGGAACTACTGAAGCTTTCTTT. Translating it yields CASSSEARDGTTEAFF. V is TRBV9 and J is TRBJ1-1, with D perhaps TRBD1 (5 bases). The germline CDR1 and CDR2 sequences are SGDLS and YYNGEE. The CDR3 extends over 16 amino acids. V was trimmed by 4 bases and J by 5 bases, leaving 21 bases between them.

At least ten counts were recorded for this clonotype. V gene TRBV29-1 combines with J gene TRBJ1-2, with 8 bases fitting TRBD1. This CDR3 comprises 16 residues. Germline CDR1 is SQVTM and CDR2 is ANQGSEA. Trimming at V came to 7 bases and at J to 0 bases, leaving 13 bases not matched to a gene. This CDR3 is CSADPETGEANYGYTF. Here the CDR3 DNA reads TGCAGCGCCGACCCCGAGACAGGGGAAGCTAACTATGGCTACACCTTC.

This clonotype appeared many times. The gene calls are TRBV20-1 and TRBJ2-3; 7 bases match TRBD2. With 0 bases clipped from V and 4 bases from J, the junction kept 10 bases outside the gene matches. In germline, CDR1 is DFQATT, CDR2 SNEGSKA (reference sequence). There are 16 residues in the CDR3. CDR3 region: CSARDLETSFPDTQYF. For the CDR3, the DNA is TGCAGTGCTAGAGATCTCGAGACTAGCTTTCCAGATACGCAGTATTTT.

The chain links TRBV7-2 to TRBJ2-3, with unresolved D. The CDR3 extends over 14 amino acids. Germline CDR1 and CDR2: SGHTA and FQGNSA. Trimming stripped 4 bases from V and 4 bases from J, with 12 bases between. This CDR3 reads CASSSGVVSDTQYF. The CDR3 coding sequence is TGTGCCAGCAGCTCGGGCGTGGTTTCAGATACGCAGTATTTT.

The gene calls are TRBV4-3 and TRBJ2-7; no clear D gene. This CDR3 is 14 amino acids long. Trimming pared 0 bases from V and 1 base from J, leaving 7 bases between. The germline CDR1 and CDR2 sequences are LGHNA and YSLEER. The CDR3 region has the DNA TGCGCCAGCAGCCAAGATGGCGTATCCTACGAGCAGTACTTC. Its translation is CASSQDGVSYEQYF.

At least ten counts were recorded for this clonotype. The chain is built from TRBV13 and TRBJ2-5, with D unresolved. The CDR3 runs 14 residues. CDR1 PRHDT and CDR2 FYEKMQ come from the germline V gene (reference sequence). V was pared by 5 bases and J by 1 base, with 11 bases between. The CDR3 loop reads CASSGPPGQETQYF. The CDR3 region has the DNA TGTGCCAGCAGCGGGCCTCCCGGCCAAGAGACCCAGTACTTC.

Points on this clonotype: Being one base from a much bigger clone, this may be a read error. The chain is built from TRBV27 and TRBJ1-4; 7 nucleotides align to TRBD1. This CDR3 contains 14 residues. The germline gives CDR1 MNHEY, CDR2 SMNVEV (reference sequence). The CDR3 sequence: CASSLQGVNERLFF. Here the CDR3 DNA reads TGTGCCAGCAGTTTACAGGGGGTTAATGAAAGACTGTTTTTT.

As for this clonotype: A much larger clone lies one base from this, so it may be a read error. V usage is TRBV3-1 and J usage is TRBJ2-3; D uncertain. The CDR3 is 15 amino acids. The germline gives CDR1 LGHDT, CDR2 YNNKEL (reference sequence). In DNA form, the CDR3 reads TGTGCCAACAGCCAAGGTCTTCGGTTAACAGATACGCAGTATTTT. Its protein product is CANSQGLRLTDTQYF.

The rearrangement links TRBV27 to TRBJ2-7; TRBD2 aligns across 8 bases. The V segment lost 6 bases and the J segment 1 base; nucleotides outside the gene matches: 8. The germline gives CDR1 MNHEY, CDR2 SMNVEV (reference sequence). The CDR3 has 15 residues. In nucleotides, the CDR3 is TGTGCCAGCAGCCCTAGCGGGTGGTGGTCCTACGAGCAGTACTTC. Its translation: CASSPSGWWSYEQYF.

This clonotype was observed a handful of times. The chain links TRBV12-3 or TRBV12-4 to TRBJ2-7; no reliable D call. V was cut by 3 bases and J by 6 bases, with 15 bases left in between. This CDR3 region has 14 residues. DNA for the CDR3: TGTGCCAGCAGTTTCTTGGGTGCTGGCTCCGAGCAGTACTTC. Its translation is CASSFLGAGSEQYF.

This clonotype was counted many times. The rearrangement links TRBV21-1 to TRBJ2-5; the table's D call TRBD1 went unverified against the DNA. TRBV21-1 is recorded as a pseudogene. The CDR3 covers 15 residues. The CDR3 protein is CASSRVWAPENSQYF. In DNA form, the CDR3 reads TGTGCCAGCAGCAGAGTTTGGGCCCCCGAAAATTCCCAGTACTTC.

The chain links TRBV6-2 or TRBV6-3 to TRBJ1-2; D is unresolved. CDR1 and CDR2 (germline): MNHEY, SVGEGT. The V gene lost 2 bases and the J gene lost 10 bases, with 14 bases spanning the gap. There are 13 residues in the CDR3. The CDR3 DNA is TGTGCCAGCAGTTACGACGGGATCGAAGCCTACACCTTC. This translates into CASSYDGIEAYTF.

This clonotype has at least ten counts. The gene calls are TRBV3-2 and TRBJ1-1. TRBV3-2 is an annotated pseudogene. The CDR3 is made up of 13 amino acids. CDR3 in amino acids: CASSQLKNTEAFF. DNA for the CDR3: TGTGCCAGCAGCCAGTTAAAGAACACTGAAGCTTTCTTT.

The chain carries TRBV6-2 or TRBV6-3 and TRBJ2-6, with D unclear. Trimming pared 4 bases from V and 4 bases from J, leaving 11 bases between. The CDR3 covers 15 residues. From germline, CDR1 is MNHEY and CDR2 SVGEGT. CDR3 region: CASSLERRGANVLTF. CDR3 nucleotides: TGTGCCAGCAGTTTGGAGCGTCGAGGGGCCAACGTCCTGACTTTC.

Comments on this clonotype: A much larger clone differs from this one at a single base, so this may be a read error. The chain recombines TRBV27 with TRBJ1-5; 7 bases align to TRBD1. This CDR3 has 16 residues. Per the germline V gene, CDR1 is MNHEY and CDR2 is SMNVEV (reference sequence). CDR3 coding DNA: TGTGCCGGCAGTTTATCTGTGGGACAGATCAATCAGCCCCAGCATTTT. Protein product: CAGSLSVGQINQPQHF.

The chain combines TRBV27 with TRBJ2-7, with D unresolved. The V end lost 2 bases, the J end lost 6 bases, and 11 bases lay between the germline ends. Germline V gives CDR1 MNHEY, CDR2 SMNVEV (reference sequence). CDR3 length: 13 residues. The CDR3 DNA sequence: TGTGCCAGCAGTTTACCGCGCGCCGGCGAGCAGTACTTC. This sequence encodes CASSLPRAGEQYF.

This clonotype was detected many times. The CDR3 DNA sequence: TGTGCCAGCAGCTTGCAGCGGGAGTACACAGATACGCAGTATTTT. Protein sequence: CASSLQREYTDTQYF. The V gene is TRBV5-6, the J gene TRBJ2-3, with TRBD2 matching 8 bases. J lost 2 bases, V lost 1 base, and 3 bases had no gene match. Germline CDR1 reads SGHDT; CDR2 reads YYEEEE. This CDR3 region has 15 residues.

V gene TRBV5-6 combines with J gene TRBJ2-5, with a tentative D call TRBD1 (6 bases). The germline V and J ends were trimmed by 0 bases and 1 base, with 16 bases remaining between them. This CDR3 comprises 17 residues. Germline V CDR1 and CDR2: SGHDT, YYEEEE. CDR3 protein: CASSLDYGSRGQETQYF. For the CDR3, the DNA is TGTGCCAGCAGCTTGGATTATGGGTCCAGGGGCCAAGAGACCCAGTACTTC.

This rearrangement joins TRBV12-3 or TRBV12-4 to TRBJ1-1; D is ambiguous. The ends were cut back, 7 bases at V and 9 bases at J, with 18 bases in the middle. This CDR3 spans 13 amino acids. The CDR3 loop is CASTGEGEAQAFF. In nucleotides, the CDR3 is TGTGCCAGCACCGGCGAGGGAGAGGCCCAAGCTTTCTTT.

As concerns this clonotype: A much larger clone differs from this one at a single base, so this may be a read error. The chain links TRBV12-3 or TRBV12-4 to TRBJ2-7; D not resolved. CDR3 length: 14 amino acids. Trimming removed 4 bases from V and 2 bases from J, with 12 bases in between. The CDR3 loop is CASSSLSKPYEQYF. CDR3 in DNA: TGTGCCAGCAGTTCCCTTTCTAAGCCCTACGAGCAGTACTTC.

In the case of this clonotype: A read error may explain this, as a much larger clone is one base away. The chain's CDR3 is CAWSHFGGILDTQYF. For the CDR3, the DNA is TGTGCCTGGAGTCACTTCGGGGGGATCTTAGATACGCAGTATTTT. The chain joins TRBV30 to TRBJ2-3; TRBD2 aligns across 7 bases. The V gene's germline CDR1 is GTSNPN and CDR2 SVGIG (reference sequence). With V trimmed by 2 bases and J by 5 bases, 10 bases remained unmatched. The CDR3 totals 15 residues.

This rearrangement joins TRBV4-3 to TRBJ1-6; 8 bases agree with TRBD1. The V gene end was trimmed by 4 bases and the J gene end by 6 bases; junction bases not matched to a gene: 2. CDR1 is LGHNA, CDR2 YSLEER, per germline. The CDR3 has 14 residues. DNA of the CDR3: TGCGCCAGCAGCCCCGACAGGGGTAATTCACCCCTCCACTTT. Translation gives CASSPDRGNSPLHF.

The chain has TRBV27 and TRBJ2-7; 7 bases are a match to TRBD1. Germline V CDR1 and CDR2: MNHEY, SMNVEV (reference sequence). The CDR3 is 15 residues long. V dropped 7 bases and J dropped 4; count of bases not matched to a gene: 13. CDR3 residues: CASTLTGAAAYEQYF. The DNA for the CDR3 is TGTGCCAGCACCCTAACAGGGGCCGCAGCTTACGAGCAGTACTTC.

The CDR3 coding sequence is TGTGCCAGCAGCTCCAGACTAGGATCAGACTACGAGCAGTACTTC. It encodes CASSSRLGSDYEQYF. The chain combines TRBV7-9 with TRBJ2-7; D is perhaps TRBD2 (6 bases). CDR3 size: 15 residues. Trimming stripped 4 bases from V and 3 bases from J, with 16 bases between. Germline assignment: CDR1 SEHNR and CDR2 FQNEAQ (reference sequence).

The genes are TRBV6-6 and TRBJ1-5, with 7 bases identical to TRBD1. The CDR3 loop spans 16 amino acids. V lost 5 bases and J lost 3; bases outside the gene matches: 10. Germline loops: CDR1 MNHNY, CDR2 SVGAGI (reference sequence). The CDR3 region has the DNA TGTGCCAGCAGTAAGATAACCGGGACAGACAATCAGCCCCAGCATTTT. Its translation: CASSKITGTDNQPQHF.

A word on this clonotype: Since a much larger clone is just one base distant, this may be a read error. The chain employs TRBV12-3 or TRBV12-4 and TRBJ2-3, with D unresolved. The CDR3 runs 15 residues. CDR3 sequence reads: CASSPQSANTDTRYF. The CDR3 DNA is TGTGCCAGCAGTCCTCAGTCCGCCAACACAGATACGCGGTATTTT.

The chain recombines TRBV13 with TRBJ2-7, with D possibly TRBD2 on 6 matching bases. CDR1 is PRHDT and CDR2 is FYEKMQ in the germline V gene (reference sequence). Trimming cost V 5 bases and J 3 bases, with 20 bases left between them. CDR3 length: 16 residues. The CDR3 bases are TGTGCCAGCAGCGGAAGCGCGGGACCCCCCCTCTACGAGCAGTACTTC. This codes for CASSGSAGPPLYEQYF.